This T cell receptor (beta chain) emerged from a study of OX40 agonist ivuxolimab in advanced cancers. About the study: Ivuxolimab, an agonist antibody against OX40 (CD134), was given to patients. The study gave patients intravenous ivuxolimab at 0.01 to 10 mg/kg every 2 weeks. Study-wide findings and caveats: More expanded clones were found, on average, in CD8+ than in CD4+ T cells. Dose levels from 0.1 to 3.0 mg/kg saw CD4+ and CD8+ blood T cells expand clonally by week 6.

Some clones are missing from TCRdb's copy, which holds only in-frame ones; the method was immunoSEQ multiplex PCR. In the table there are about 33,000 clones, under 85% of which are singletons. Only a few counts were recorded for this clone. As yet, its antigen is unknown. Looked up from germline, CDR1 is LNHDA and CDR2 is SQIVND (reference sequence). The CDR3 consists of 14 residues. Trimming removed 6 bases at V and 1 base at J, with 12 bases between. The TCR was taken from an adult with an advanced solid tumor such as melanoma, head and neck, liver or kidney cancer. Specimen: CD4+ or CD8+ T cells sorted from blood, collected in a trial of the OX40 agonist ivuxolimab. The genes are TRBV19 and TRBJ1-1, with unresolved D. The CDR3 region has the DNA TGTGCCAGTAGCCCTCCCCAAGGGAACACTGAAGCTTTCTTT. Its protein product is CASSPPQGNTEAFF.